The T cell receptor beta chain under discussion was sequenced for a study of blood T cell repertoires in COVID-19. Study background: The United States, Italy and Spain provided the acute and convalescent COVID-19 samples. T cells, B-cell-depleted T cells, or PBMCs provided the cDNA or gDNA that served as material.

This CDR3 has 14 amino acids. Germline CDR1 and CDR2: SGHAT and FQNNGV. Trimming stripped 5 bases from V and 5 bases from J, with 12 bases between. Clones were read by immunoSEQ multiplex PCR, and TCRdb kept only the in-frame ones, dropping some. Altogether 150,000 to 200,000 clones are present, 85% to 90% being singletons, with the ten largest covering 0.99%. This clonotype originated in a man between 18 and 29 years old with acute or convalescent COVID-19. The V and J genes are TRBV11-2 and TRBJ1-4; D is uncertain. Sequenced input: peripheral blood. The CDR3 DNA is TGTGCCAGCAGCCCCGGAGAGGGAAATGAAAAACTGTTTTTT. Its translation: CASSPGEGNEKLFF.